Below are 11 T cell receptor beta chains sequenced from a single sample in a study of shared clonotypes between healthy human individuals. Produced via immunoSEQ multiplex PCR; TCRdb's table is partial and in-frame only. The sample holds approximately 980,000 clones, less than 85% seen once. Sample: memory CD4+ T cells sorted from blood. Indicated subset: CD45RA-negative fraction. These TCRs come from a man younger than 35 in good health.

This chain joins TRBV7-8 and TRBJ2-4, with 10 bases lining up with TRBD2. Germline CDR1 and CDR2: SGHVS and FQNEAQ. After removal of 0 bases from V and 8 bases from J, the junction contained 4 bases not matched to a gene. CDR3 size: 15 residues. The CDR3 spells CASSLAGLATHIQYF. The CDR3 DNA reads as TGTGCCAGCAGCTTAGCGGGACTAGCGACGCACATTCAGTACTTC.

This sequence joins TRBV30 and TRBJ1-6; D is possibly TRBD1 (5 bases). The V end lost 2 bases, the J end lost 7 bases, and 18 bases lay between the germline ends. This CDR3 is built from 16 residues. From germline, CDR1 is GTSNPN and CDR2 SVGIG (reference sequence). DNA of the CDR3: TGTGCCTGGAGTACGCCGACCGGGACGAGAAATTCACCCCTCCACTTT. Translation gives CAWSTPTGTRNSPLHF.

This chain links TRBV5-1 with TRBJ1-2; D is unresolved. The CDR3 runs to 14 residues. V dropped 0 bases and J dropped 1 base, with 7 bases sitting between them. Per germline, CDR1 SGHRS and CDR2 YFSETQ. This chain's CDR3 is CASSLVPDNYGYTF. For the CDR3, the DNA is TGCGCCAGCAGCTTGGTCCCGGATAACTATGGCTACACCTTC.

The V call is TRBV2, the J call TRBJ1-3; TRBD1 aligns across 9 bases. The CDR3 loop spans 15 amino acids. J lost 3 bases, V lost 5 bases, and 5 bases had no gene match. Germline CDR1 is SNHLY and CDR2 is FYNNEI. The CDR3 region has the DNA TGTGCCAGCAGTTCGGACAGGGGTAATGGAAACACCATATATTTT. Translating gives CASSSDRGNGNTIYF.

The chain is built from TRBV4-3 and TRBJ2-7, with D unclear. Trimming shortened V by 1 base and J by 0 bases, and 13 bases separated the two germline ends. CDR1 is LGHNA and CDR2 is YSLEER in the germline V gene. The CDR3 extends over 16 amino acids. DNA of the CDR3: TGCGCCAGCAGCCAAGTCGTAGTGGCCCTCTCCTACGAGCAGTACTTC. It encodes CASSQVVVALSYEQYF.

V gene TRBV6-1 combines with J gene TRBJ1-2; 9 bases are shared with TRBD1. The V gene end was trimmed by 0 bases and the J gene end by 2 bases; junction bases not matched to a gene: 1. The CDR3 is 15 residues long. From germline, CDR1 is MNHNS and CDR2 SASEGT. This CDR3 reads CASSEAGQGNYGYTF. The CDR3 region has the DNA TGTGCCAGCAGTGAAGCTGGACAGGGGAACTATGGCTACACCTTC.

The chain employs TRBV7-9 and TRBJ1-1; 9 bases fit TRBD1. The CDR3 extends over 17 amino acids. Germline V gives CDR1 SEHNR, CDR2 FQNEAQ (reference sequence). V gave up 5 bases and J gave up 2 bases; unmatched junction bases: 12. As DNA, the CDR3 is TGTGCCAGCAGCCCTTCCCCCGGGACAGGGTTTAACACTGAAGCTTTCTTT. Translated: CASSPSPGTGFNTEAFF.

The CDR3 here is CASSLGGISGYTF. In DNA, the CDR3 is TGTGCCAGCAGCTTGGGAGGGATATCTGGCTACACCTTC. The chain couples TRBV5-6 to TRBJ1-2; D call uncertain. The CDR3 totals 13 residues. The germline CDR1 and CDR2 sequences are SGHDT and YYEEEE. V was trimmed by 0 bases and J by 7 bases, leaving 10 bases between them.

Here the CDR3 reads CASKPAGTGGFEAFF. DNA for the CDR3: TGTGCCAGCAAGCCGGCCGGGACAGGGGGCTTTGAAGCTTTCTTT. The rearrangement links TRBV6-5 to TRBJ1-1; 12 positions match TRBD1. There are 15 residues in the CDR3. Trimming at V came to 7 bases and at J to 7 bases, leaving 10 bases not matched to a gene. Germline V gene lookup returns CDR1 MNHEY and CDR2 SVGAGI.

In regard to this clone: Other nucleotide sequences from this sample produce the same CDR3. This rearrangement joins TRBV2 to TRBJ1-1, with D tentatively TRBD1 (5 bases). Germline CDR1 SNHLY, CDR2 FYNNEI. V lost 3 bases and J lost 5, with 10 bases in between. This CDR3 has 13 amino acids. CDR3 sequence: CASSEGVGTEAFF. CDR3 bases: TGTGCCAGCAGTGAGGGGGTGGGGACTGAAGCTTTCTTT.

V is TRBV7-2 and J is TRBJ2-2, with 7 bases that match TRBD1. Per the germline V gene, CDR1 is SGHTA and CDR2 is FQGNSA. The CDR3 is 16 amino acids. Trimming took 4 bases from V and 6 from J; bases not matched to a gene: 11. The CDR3 is CASSSYGQAWSGELFF. As DNA, the CDR3 is TGTGCCAGCAGCTCTTATGGACAGGCTTGGTCCGGGGAGCTGTTTTTT.